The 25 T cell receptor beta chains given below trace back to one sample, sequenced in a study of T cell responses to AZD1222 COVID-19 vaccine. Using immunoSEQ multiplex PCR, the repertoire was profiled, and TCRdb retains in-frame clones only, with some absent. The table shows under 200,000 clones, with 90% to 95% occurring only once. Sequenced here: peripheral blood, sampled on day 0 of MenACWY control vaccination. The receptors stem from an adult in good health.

CDR3 loop: CATSDLSGREQFF. The CDR3 DNA follows: TGTGCCACCAGTGATCTTAGCGGGAGAGAGCAGTTCTTC. V and J are TRBV24-1 and TRBJ2-1, with 9 nucleotides matching TRBD2. V shed 3 bases, J shed 10 bases, and the junction held 3 bases outside the gene matches. Germline V CDR1 and CDR2: KGHDR, SFDVKD. CDR3 size: 13 residues.

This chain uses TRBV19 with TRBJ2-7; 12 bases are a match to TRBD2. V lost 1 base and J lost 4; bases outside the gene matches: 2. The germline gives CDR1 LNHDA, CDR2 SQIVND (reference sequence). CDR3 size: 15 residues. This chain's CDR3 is CASSIGTSGIYEQYF. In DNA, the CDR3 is TGTGCCAGTAGTATAGGGACTAGCGGGATTTACGAGCAGTACTTC.

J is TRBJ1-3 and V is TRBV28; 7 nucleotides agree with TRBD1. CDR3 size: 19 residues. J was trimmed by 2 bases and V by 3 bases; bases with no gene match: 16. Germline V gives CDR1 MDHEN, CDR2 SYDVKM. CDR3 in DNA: TGTGCCAGCAGTTTGCCCCCCCGACCGGGGGGACAGACTGGAAACACCATATATTTT. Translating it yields CASSLPPRPGGQTGNTIYF.

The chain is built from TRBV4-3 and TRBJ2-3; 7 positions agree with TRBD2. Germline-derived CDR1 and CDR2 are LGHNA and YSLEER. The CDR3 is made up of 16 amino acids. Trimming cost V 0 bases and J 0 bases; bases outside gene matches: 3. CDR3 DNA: TGCGCCAGCAGCCAAGACACTAGCGCGAGCACAGATACGCAGTATTTT. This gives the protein CASSQDTSASTDTQYF.

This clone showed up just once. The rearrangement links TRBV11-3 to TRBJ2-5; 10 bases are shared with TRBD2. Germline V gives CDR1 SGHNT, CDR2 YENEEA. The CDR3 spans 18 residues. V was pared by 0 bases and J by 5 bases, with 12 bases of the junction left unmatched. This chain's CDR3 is CASSLDRYSGTSDETQYF. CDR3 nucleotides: TGTGCCAGCAGCTTAGATCGATACTCCGGGACTAGCGACGAGACCCAGTACTTC.

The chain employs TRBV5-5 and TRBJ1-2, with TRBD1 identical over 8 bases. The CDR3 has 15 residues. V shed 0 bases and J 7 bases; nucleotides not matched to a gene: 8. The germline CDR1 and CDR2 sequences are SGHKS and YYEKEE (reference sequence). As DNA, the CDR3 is TGTGCCAGCAGCTTGGTAGGCAGGGGGCAGAGTGGCTACACCTTC. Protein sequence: CASSLVGRGQSGYTF.

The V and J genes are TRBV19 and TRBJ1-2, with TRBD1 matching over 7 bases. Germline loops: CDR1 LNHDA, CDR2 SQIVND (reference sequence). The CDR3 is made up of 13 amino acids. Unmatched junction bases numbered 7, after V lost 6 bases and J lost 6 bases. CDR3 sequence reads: CASRTTGTDGYTF. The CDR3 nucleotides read TGTGCCAGTAGGACGACAGGGACGGATGGCTACACCTTC.

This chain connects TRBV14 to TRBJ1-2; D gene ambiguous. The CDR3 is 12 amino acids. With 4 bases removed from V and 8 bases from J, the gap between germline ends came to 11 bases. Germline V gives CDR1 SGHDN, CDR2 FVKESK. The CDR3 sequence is CASSPLEGGYTF. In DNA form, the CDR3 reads TGTGCCAGCAGCCCCCTGGAGGGAGGCTACACCTTC.

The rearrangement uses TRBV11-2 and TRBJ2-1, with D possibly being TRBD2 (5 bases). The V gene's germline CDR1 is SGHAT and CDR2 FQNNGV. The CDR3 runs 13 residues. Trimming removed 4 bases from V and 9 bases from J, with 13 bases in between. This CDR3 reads CASSSPGGIEQFF. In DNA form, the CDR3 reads TGTGCCAGCAGCTCGCCCGGAGGTATTGAGCAGTTCTTC.

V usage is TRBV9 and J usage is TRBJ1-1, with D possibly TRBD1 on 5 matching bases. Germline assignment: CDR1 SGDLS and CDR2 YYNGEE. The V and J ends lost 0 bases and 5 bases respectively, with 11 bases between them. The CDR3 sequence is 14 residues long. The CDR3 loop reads CASSVVGGETEAFF. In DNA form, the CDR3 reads TGTGCCAGCAGCGTAGTGGGAGGGGAGACTGAAGCTTTCTTT.

The CDR3 DNA reads TGTGCCAGCAGCCGGGGACTAGCGGGAGTAAGCGGGGAGCTGTTTTTT. It codes for CASSRGLAGVSGELFF. The J gene is TRBJ2-2, the V gene TRBV6-2 or TRBV6-3, with TRBD2 identical over 14 bases. Per germline, CDR1 MNHEY and CDR2 SVGEGT. The CDR3 covers 16 residues. The trim removed 6 bases at V and 7 bases at J, leaving 7 bases unmatched.

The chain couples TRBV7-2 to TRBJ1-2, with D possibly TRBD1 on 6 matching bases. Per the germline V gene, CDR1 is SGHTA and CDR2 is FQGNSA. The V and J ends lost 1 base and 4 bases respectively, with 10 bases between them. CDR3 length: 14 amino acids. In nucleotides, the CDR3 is TGTGCCAGCAGCTTAGATAAGGGGGGCTATGGCTACACCTTC. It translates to CASSLDKGGYGYTF.

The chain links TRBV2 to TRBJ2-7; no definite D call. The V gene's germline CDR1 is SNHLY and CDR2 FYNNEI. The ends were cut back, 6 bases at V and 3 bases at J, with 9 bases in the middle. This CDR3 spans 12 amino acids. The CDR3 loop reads CASSAEHYEQYF. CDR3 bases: TGTGCCAGCAGCGCCGAACACTACGAGCAGTACTTC. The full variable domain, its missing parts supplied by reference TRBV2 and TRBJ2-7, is EPEVTQTPSHQVTQMGQEVILRCVPISNHLYFYWYRQILGQKVEFLVSFYNNEISEKSEIFDDQFSVERPDGSNFTLKIRSTKLEDSAMYFCASSAEHYEQYFGPGTRLTVT.

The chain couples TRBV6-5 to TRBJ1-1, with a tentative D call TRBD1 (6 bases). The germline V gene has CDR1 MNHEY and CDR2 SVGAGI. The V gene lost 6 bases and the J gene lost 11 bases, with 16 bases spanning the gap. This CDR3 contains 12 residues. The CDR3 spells CASSGGQRRAFF. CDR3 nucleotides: TGTGCCAGCAGCGGGGGGCAACGTCGGGCTTTCTTT.

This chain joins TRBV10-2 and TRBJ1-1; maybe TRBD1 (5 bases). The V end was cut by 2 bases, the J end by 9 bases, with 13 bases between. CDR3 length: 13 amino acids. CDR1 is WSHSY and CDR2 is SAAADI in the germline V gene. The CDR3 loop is CASSERIGAKAFF. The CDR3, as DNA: TGCGCCAGCAGTGAGAGAATCGGGGCGAAAGCTTTCTTT.

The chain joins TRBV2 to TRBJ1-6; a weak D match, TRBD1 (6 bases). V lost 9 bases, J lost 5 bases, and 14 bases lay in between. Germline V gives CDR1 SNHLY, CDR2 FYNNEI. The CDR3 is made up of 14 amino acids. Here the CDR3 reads CASLGTRNNSPLHF. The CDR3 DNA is TGTGCCAGTCTTGGGACAAGGAATAATTCACCCCTCCACTTT.

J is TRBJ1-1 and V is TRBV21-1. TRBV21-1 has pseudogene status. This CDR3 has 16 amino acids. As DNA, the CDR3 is TGTGCCAGCAGCCCCCGGGTCTCACCGCTCGGCACTGAAGCTTTCTTT. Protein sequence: CASSPRVSPLGTEAFF.

CDR3 sequence: CASRLLPGWGGYTF. The DNA of the CDR3 is TGTGCCAGCCGACTCCTCCCGGGGTGGGGTGGCTACACCTTC. J is TRBJ1-2 and V is TRBV27; D remains ambiguous. CDR3 length equals 14 residues. The germline V and J ends were trimmed by 8 bases and 7 bases, with 20 bases remaining between them. The germline V gene encodes CDR1 MNHEY and CDR2 SMNVEV (reference sequence).

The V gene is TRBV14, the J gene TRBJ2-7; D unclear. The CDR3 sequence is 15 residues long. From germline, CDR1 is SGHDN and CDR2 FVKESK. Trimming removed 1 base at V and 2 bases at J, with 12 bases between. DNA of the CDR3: TGTGCCAGCAGCCAAGGAATAGGCCTCCCCTACGAGCAGTACTTC. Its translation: CASSQGIGLPYEQYF. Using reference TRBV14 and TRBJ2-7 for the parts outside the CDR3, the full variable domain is EAGVTQFPSHSVIEKGQTVTLRCDPISGHDNLYWYRRVMGKEIKFLLHFVKESKQDESGMPNNRFLAERTGGTYSTLKVQPAELEDSGVYFCASSQGIGLPYEQYFGPGTRLTVT.

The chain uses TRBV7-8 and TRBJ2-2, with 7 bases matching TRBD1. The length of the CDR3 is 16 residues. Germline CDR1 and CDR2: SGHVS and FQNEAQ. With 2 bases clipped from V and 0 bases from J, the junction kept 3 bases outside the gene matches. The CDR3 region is CASSLWGTANTGELFF. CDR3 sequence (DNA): TGTGCCAGCAGCTTATGGGGGACAGCGAACACCGGGGAGCTGTTTTTT.

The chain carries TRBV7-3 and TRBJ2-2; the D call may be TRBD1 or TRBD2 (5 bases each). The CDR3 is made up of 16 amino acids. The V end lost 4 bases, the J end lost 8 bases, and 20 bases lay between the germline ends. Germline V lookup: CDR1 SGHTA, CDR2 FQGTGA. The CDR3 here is CASSSHIPPGLGELFF. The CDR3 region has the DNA TGTGCCAGCAGCTCACATATCCCTCCGGGGCTTGGGGAGCTGTTTTTT.

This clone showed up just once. The CDR3 DNA reads as TGTGCCAGCAGCGTAGGCGGGAGCCAAACAGATACGCAGTATTTT. Its translation is CASSVGGSQTDTQYF. The chain carries TRBV9 and TRBJ2-3; 7 bases match TRBD2. CDR3 size: 15 residues. V shed 0 bases and J 3 bases; nucleotides not matched to a gene: 4. Germline assignment: CDR1 SGDLS and CDR2 YYNGEE.

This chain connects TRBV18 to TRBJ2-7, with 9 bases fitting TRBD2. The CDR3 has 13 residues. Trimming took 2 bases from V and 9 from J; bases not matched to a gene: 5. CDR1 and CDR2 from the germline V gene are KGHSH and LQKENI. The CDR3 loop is CASSPETSGGQYF. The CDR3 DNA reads TGTGCCAGCTCACCAGAGACTAGCGGAGGGCAGTACTTC.

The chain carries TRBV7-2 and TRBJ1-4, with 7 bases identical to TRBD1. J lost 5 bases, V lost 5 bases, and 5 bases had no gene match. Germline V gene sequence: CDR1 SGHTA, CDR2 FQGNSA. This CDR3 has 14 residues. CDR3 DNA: TGTGCCAGCAGCCAAGGGACAGCGAATGAAAAACTGTTTTTT. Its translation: CASSQGTANEKLFF.

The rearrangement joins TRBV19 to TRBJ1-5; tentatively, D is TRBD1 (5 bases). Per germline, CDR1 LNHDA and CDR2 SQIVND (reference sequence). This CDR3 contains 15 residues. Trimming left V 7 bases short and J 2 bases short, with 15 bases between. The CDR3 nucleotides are TGTGCCAGTACGGCGGAGACCAGGGGCAATCAGCCCCAGCATTTT. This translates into CASTAETRGNQPQHF.